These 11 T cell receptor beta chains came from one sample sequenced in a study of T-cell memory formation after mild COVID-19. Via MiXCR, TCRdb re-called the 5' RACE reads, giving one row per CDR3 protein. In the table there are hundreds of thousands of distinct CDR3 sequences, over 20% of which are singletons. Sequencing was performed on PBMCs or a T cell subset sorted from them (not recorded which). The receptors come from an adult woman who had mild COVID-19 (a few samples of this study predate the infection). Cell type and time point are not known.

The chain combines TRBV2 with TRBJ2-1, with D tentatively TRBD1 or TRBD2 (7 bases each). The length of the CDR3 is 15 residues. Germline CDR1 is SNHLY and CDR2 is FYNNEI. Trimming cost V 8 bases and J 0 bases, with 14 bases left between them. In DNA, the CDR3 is TGTGCCAGCCGGGAGCGGGACAGCTCCTACAATGAGCAGTTCTTC. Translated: CASRERDSSYNEQFF.

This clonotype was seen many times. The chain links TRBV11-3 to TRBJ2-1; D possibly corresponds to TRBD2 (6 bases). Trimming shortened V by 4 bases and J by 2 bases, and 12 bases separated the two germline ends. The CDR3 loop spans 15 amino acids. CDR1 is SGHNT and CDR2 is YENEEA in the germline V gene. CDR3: CASSYSGEAYNEQFF. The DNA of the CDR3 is TGTGCCAGCAGCTATAGCGGAGAGGCCTACAATGAGCAGTTCTTC.

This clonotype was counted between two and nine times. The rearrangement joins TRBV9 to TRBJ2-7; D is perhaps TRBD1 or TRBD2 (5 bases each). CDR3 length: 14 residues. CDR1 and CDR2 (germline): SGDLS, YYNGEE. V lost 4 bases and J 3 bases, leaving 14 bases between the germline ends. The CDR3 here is CASSPRDGDYEQYF. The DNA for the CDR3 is TGTGCCAGCAGCCCCCGGGACGGAGACTACGAGCAGTACTTC.

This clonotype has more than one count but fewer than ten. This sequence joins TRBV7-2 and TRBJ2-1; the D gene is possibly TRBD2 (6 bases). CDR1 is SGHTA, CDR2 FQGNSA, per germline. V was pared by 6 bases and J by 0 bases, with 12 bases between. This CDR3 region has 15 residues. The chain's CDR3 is CASSHRLDSYNEQFF. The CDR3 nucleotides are TGTGCCAGCAGTCATCGACTAGACTCCTACAATGAGCAGTTCTTC.

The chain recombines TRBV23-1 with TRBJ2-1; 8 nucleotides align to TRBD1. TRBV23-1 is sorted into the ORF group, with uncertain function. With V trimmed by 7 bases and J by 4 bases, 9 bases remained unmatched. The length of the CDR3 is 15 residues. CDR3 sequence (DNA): TGCGCCAGCATCCCGACAGGGGATAGGTACAATGAGCAGTTCTTC. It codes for CASIPTGDRYNEQFF.

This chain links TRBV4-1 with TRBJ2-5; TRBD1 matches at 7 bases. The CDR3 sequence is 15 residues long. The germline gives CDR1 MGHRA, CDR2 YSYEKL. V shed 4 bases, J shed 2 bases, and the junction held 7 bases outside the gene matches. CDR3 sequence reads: CASSPQSTGQETQYF. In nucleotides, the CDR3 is TGCGCCAGCAGCCCACAATCGACAGGGCAAGAGACCCAGTACTTC.

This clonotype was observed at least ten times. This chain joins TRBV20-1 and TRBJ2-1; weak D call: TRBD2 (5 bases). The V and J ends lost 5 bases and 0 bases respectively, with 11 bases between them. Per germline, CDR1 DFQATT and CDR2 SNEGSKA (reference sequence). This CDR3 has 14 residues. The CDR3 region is CSASRGSSYNEQFF. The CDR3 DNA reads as TGCAGTGCTTCCCGGGGTAGCTCCTACAATGAGCAGTTCTTC.

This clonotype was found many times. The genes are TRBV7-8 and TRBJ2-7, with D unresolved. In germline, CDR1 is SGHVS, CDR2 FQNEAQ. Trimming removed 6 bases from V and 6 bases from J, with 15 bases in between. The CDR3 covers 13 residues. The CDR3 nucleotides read TGTGCCAGCAGACCCGAGCAATTCGGCGAGCAGTACTTC. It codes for CASRPEQFGEQYF.

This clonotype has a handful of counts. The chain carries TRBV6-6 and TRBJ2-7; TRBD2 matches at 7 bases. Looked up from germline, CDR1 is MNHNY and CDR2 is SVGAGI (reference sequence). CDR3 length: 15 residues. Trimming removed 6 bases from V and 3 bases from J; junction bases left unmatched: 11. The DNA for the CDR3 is TGTGCCAGCAGCCGGGAGGAGAATGGGGACTACGAGCAGTACTTC. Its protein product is CASSREENGDYEQYF.

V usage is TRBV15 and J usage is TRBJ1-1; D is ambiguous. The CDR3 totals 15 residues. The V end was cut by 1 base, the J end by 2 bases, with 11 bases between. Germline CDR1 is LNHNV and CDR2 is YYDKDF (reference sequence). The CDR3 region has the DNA TGTGCCACCAGCAGAGTCGTCGCGGGAAACACTGAAGCTTTCTTT. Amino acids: CATSRVVAGNTEAFF.

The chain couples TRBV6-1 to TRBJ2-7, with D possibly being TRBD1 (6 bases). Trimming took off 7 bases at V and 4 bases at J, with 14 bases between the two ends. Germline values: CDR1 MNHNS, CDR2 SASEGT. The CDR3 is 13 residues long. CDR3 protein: CASTSGHQYEQYF. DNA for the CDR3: TGTGCCAGCACTTCGGGACACCAGTACGAGCAGTACTTC.